Presented here are 5 T cell receptor beta chains from one specimen sequenced in a study of T cells in tumors after PD-1 blockade. TCRdb's table, derived via immunoSEQ multiplex PCR, lists solely in-frame clones and lacks some. The sample shows approximately 20,000 clones, over 70% of them seen only once. The material was PBMCs, obtained after anti-PD-1 therapy. These receptors were obtained from a human donor with advanced basal cell or squamous cell carcinoma (not recorded which).

The chain carries TRBV5-1 and TRBJ2-2; TRBD2 matches 14 bases. After removal of 4 bases from V and 5 bases from J, the junction contained 4 bases not matched to a gene. CDR3 length: 16 amino acids. CDR1 SGHRS and CDR2 YFSETQ come from the germline V gene. CDR3 DNA sequence: TGCGCCAGCAGCGGACTAGCGGGGGGTAAAACCGGGGAGCTGTTTTTT. Amino acid sequence: CASSGLAGGKTGELFF.

In this sample, this clone turned up once. CDR3 nucleotide sequence: TGTGCCAGCAGCGGGACGGGACCGTTGAACACTGAAGCTTTCTTT. Amino acids: CASSGTGPLNTEAFF. This chain connects TRBV5-4 to TRBJ1-1; perhaps TRBD1 as D (5 bases). CDR1 is SGHNT and CDR2 is YYREEE in the germline V gene (reference sequence). The CDR3 has 15 residues. Deletions cut 4 bases from V and 0 bases from J, with 13 bases between.

The J gene is TRBJ2-7, the V gene TRBV6-5, with TRBD1 as a possible D gene (5 bases). Looked up from germline, CDR1 is MNHEY and CDR2 is SVGAGI. Trimming took off 4 bases at V and 2 bases at J, with 12 bases between the two ends. The CDR3 is made up of 14 amino acids. The chain's CDR3 is CASSLKGPTYEQYF. CDR3 in DNA: TGTGCCAGCAGTTTAAAGGGGCCAACCTACGAGCAGTACTTC.

This clone was counted a few times. J is TRBJ2-7 and V is TRBV4-1, with TRBD2 identical over 11 bases. CDR3 length: 15 residues. V lost 4 bases to trimming and J lost 3 bases; unmatched junction nucleotides: 5. CDR1 MGHRA and CDR2 YSYEKL come from the germline V gene. CDR3: CASSLVAGGGYEQYF. The CDR3 coding sequence is TGCGCCAGCAGCCTCGTAGCGGGAGGGGGCTACGAGCAGTACTTC.

The V gene is TRBV6-5, the J gene TRBJ2-3; D tentatively reads TRBD1 or TRBD2 (5 bases each). This CDR3 comprises 12 residues. V lost 11 bases to trimming and J lost 0 bases, with 9 bases between them. From germline, CDR1 is MNHEY and CDR2 SVGAGI. The CDR3 nucleotides are TGTGCCCTTGAGGGGAGCACAGATACGCAGTATTTT. Amino acids: CALEGSTDTQYF.